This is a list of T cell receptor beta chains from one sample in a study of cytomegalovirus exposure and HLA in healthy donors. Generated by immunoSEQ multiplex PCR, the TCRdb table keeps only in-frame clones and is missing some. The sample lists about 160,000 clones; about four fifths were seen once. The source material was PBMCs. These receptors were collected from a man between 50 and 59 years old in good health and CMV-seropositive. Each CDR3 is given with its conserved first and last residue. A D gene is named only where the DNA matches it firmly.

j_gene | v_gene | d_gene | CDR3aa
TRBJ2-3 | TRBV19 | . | CASTRQRATDTQYF
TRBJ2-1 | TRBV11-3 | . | CASSLGLHYNEQFF
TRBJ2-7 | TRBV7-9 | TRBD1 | CASSRTGTATYEQYF
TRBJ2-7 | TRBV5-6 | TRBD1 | CASSFRGQGSYEQYF
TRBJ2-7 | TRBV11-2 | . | CAKIGQRSYEQYF
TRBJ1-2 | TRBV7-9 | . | CASSLGGQGGYTF
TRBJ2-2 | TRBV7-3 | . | CASRDNTGLGSGELFF
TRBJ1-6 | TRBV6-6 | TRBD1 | CASRTGGESPLHF
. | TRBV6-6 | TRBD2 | CASSTPGTSGEQYF
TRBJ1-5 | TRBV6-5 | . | CASANPPRGQPQHF
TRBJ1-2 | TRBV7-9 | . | CASSPFPRGDGYTF
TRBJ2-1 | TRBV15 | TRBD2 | CATGKTVDLAGVRNEQFF
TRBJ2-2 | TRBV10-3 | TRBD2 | CATLLAGPNTGELFF
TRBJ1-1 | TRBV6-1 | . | CASSERFGLGNTEAFF
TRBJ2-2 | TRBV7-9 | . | CASSLDRDLTGELFF
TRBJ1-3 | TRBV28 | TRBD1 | CASSLGTGLTGNTIYF
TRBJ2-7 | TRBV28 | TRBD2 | CASRYSGSAYEQYF